This TCR beta chain was profiled in a study of T cell responses to AZD1222 COVID-19 vaccine (dated by TCRdb to the early 2020s). Regarding the study in general: AZD1222 recipients whose second dose came at about 4 weeks and those whose second dose came at about 12 weeks were combined into one group, since spike-specific TCR depth and breadth did not differ between the two schedules. A total of 233 trial participants underwent TCR sequencing, of whom 207 had received two doses of AZD1222 and about 25 had received two doses of the MenACWY control vaccine. Trial participants were enrolled into age subgroups of 18-55, 56-69 and 70-plus years, which contained about 150, 27 and 61 TCR-sequenced participants, respectively. Here is what the overall study found, with its caveats: Because no day 14 peak-response samples were available, repertoires were characterized only after the peak T cell response. Participants were mostly white British, with more females than males. The authors suggested clonal diversity may have been underestimated. Reportedly, close to half of the unique spike-specific TCRs recognized epitopes lying outside the regions that are mutated in the B.1.351 and B.1.1.7 variants. In the small 56-69-year group, the increase in depth fell short of significance, most likely because of low power. Conclusions about previously exposed vaccinees were limited because only six AZD1222 recipients were SARS-CoV-2 seropositive at baseline. A significant rise in spike-specific TCR breadth and depth was observed after two AZD1222 doses relative to day 0 and relative to MenACWY recipients. The whole spike protein was spanned by vaccine-associated CD4 TCRs, and dominant responses were seen in regions 160-218 and 743-854.

The time point label, as the study defines it: baseline before first vaccination. Vaccinee samples were obtained from the UK trials COV001 and COV002, which included a single-blind randomized controlled phase 2/3 trial of AZD1222 (ChAdOx1 nCoV-19) in healthy adults. For TCRbeta chain sequencing, PBMC samples were collected from trial participants at day 0 and at day 28 after the second dose. This clone was found once. Which antigen it targets is not known. It has no much larger one-base neighbor in the sample; base qualities were not kept. The CDR3 regions of human TCRbeta chains were analyzed by immunosequencing. The paper's processing steps were these. TCRs in the repertoires were matched against a reference library of SARS-CoV-2-specific TCRs that had been generated with the MIRA antigen-specificity platform. Breadth was defined as the fraction of unique TCRs that were SARS-CoV-2-associated, and depth was defined as the fraction of total T cells that were SARS-CoV-2-associated. Using the MIRA data, every spike-specific TCR was mapped to the spike region that the TCR reacted to and assigned to either a CD4 or a CD8 class. Log10-transformed breadth and depth values were compared by one-way ANOVA with Sidak's multiple comparisons tests. TCRdb mirrors the immuneACCESS table, restricted to in-frame sequences. Some clones are absent from its copies; in checked studies, under half trace to an unresolved V gene, and the reason for the others is unknown. The DNA gave D and trimming, while V, J and clone size come from that table. The sample data list 56,000 or so clones, and approximately 89% of these were observed just once. Clones ranked in the top ten supply 14% to 15% of the sample.

The sequenced sample was peripheral blood, obtained on day 0 of AZD1222 vaccination. This clonotype originated in an adult in good health.

The CDR3 region: CATSRDASGRVSYNEQFF. The nucleotides are TGTGCCACCAGCAGAGATGCTAGCGGGAGGGTTTCCTACAATGAGCAGTTCTTC. The chain is encoded by TRBV15 joined to TRBJ2-1, with 12 bases aligning to TRBD2. V ends up 0 bases short and J 1 base short, with an unmatched junction base count of 4. Its CDR3 holds 18 amino acids, cysteine through phenylalanine. The retained sequence is limited to the CDR3, 54 bases, with the frame set at the first base. Taken from the germline V gene (reference sequence), the CDR1 and CDR2 loops are LNHNV and YYDKDF.